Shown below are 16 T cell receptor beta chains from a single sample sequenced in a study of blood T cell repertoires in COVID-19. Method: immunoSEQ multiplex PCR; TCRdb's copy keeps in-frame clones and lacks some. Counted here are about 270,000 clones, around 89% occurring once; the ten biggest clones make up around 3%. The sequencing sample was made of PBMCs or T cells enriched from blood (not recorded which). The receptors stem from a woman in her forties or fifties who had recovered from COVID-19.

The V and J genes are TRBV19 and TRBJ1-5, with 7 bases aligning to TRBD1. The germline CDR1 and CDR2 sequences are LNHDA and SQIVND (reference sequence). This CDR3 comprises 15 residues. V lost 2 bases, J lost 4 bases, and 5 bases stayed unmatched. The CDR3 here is CASSILRDRNQPQHF. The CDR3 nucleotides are TGTGCCAGTAGTATACTGCGGGACAGAAATCAGCCCCAGCATTTT.

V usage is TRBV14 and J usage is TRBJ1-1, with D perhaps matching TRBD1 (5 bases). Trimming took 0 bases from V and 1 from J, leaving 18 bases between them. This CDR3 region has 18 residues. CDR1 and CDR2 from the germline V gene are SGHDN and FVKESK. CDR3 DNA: TGTGCCAGCAGCCAAGATCTCGGAACCCTGGGGGGGAACACTGAAGCTTTCTTT. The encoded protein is CASSQDLGTLGGNTEAFF.

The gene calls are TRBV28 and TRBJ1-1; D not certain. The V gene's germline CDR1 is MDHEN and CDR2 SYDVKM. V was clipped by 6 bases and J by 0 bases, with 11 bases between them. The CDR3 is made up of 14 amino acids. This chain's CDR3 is CASRPLGVNTEAFF. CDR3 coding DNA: TGTGCCAGCAGACCTTTGGGAGTGAACACTGAAGCTTTCTTT.

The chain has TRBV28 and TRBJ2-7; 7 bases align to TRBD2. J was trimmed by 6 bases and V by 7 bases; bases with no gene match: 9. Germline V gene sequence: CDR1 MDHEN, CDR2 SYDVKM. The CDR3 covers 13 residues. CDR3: CASKAGALLEQYF. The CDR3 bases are TGTGCCAGCAAGGCGGGAGCCCTTCTCGAGCAGTACTTC. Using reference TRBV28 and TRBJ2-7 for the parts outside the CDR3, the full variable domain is DVKVTQSSRYLVKRTGEKVFLECVQDMDHENMFWYRQDPGLGLRLIYFSYDVKMKEKGDIPEGYSVSREKKERFSLILESASTNQTSMYLCASKAGALLEQYFGPGTRLTVT.

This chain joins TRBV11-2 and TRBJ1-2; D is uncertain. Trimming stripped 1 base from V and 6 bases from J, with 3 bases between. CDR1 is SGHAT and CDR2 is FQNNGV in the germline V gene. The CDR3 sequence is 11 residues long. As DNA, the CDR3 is TGTGCCAGCAGCTTAGGAGATGGCTACACCTTC. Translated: CASSLGDGYTF.

CDR3 loop: CASKATGDSNQPQHF. The CDR3 DNA reads as TGCGCCAGCAAGGCGACAGGGGATAGCAATCAGCCCCAGCATTTT. This chain links TRBV10-2 with TRBJ1-5, with 8 bases fitting TRBD1. This CDR3 has 15 amino acids. V dropped 7 bases and J dropped 0; count of bases not matched to a gene: 5. Per germline, CDR1 WSHSY and CDR2 SAAADI.

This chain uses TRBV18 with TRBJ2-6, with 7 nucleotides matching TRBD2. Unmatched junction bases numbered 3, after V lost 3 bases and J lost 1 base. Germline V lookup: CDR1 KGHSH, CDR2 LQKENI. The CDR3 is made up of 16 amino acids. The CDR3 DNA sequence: TGTGCCAGCTCACCTATGGGGGGGTCTGGGGCCAACGTCCTGACTTTC. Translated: CASSPMGGSGANVLTF. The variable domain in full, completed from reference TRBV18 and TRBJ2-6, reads NAGVMQNPRHLVRRRGQEARLRCSPMKGHSHVYWYRQLPEEGLKFMVYLQKENIIDESGMPKERFSAEFPKEGPSILRIQQVVRGDSAAYFCASSPMGGSGANVLTFGAGSRLTVL.

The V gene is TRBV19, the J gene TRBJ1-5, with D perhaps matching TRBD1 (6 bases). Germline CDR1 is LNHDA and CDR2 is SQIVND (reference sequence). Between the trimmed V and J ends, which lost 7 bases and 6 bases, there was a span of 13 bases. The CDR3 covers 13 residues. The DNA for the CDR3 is TGTGCCAGTAAGCAGGGGCCGAGTCAGCCCCAGCATTTT. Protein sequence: CASKQGPSQPQHF.

Here the CDR3 DNA reads TGCAGTGCTAGTCGCAGGGAGGGACAGCCCCAGCATTTT. Translated: CSASRREGQPQHF. J is TRBJ1-5 and V is TRBV20-1, with TRBD1 as a possible D gene (5 bases). From germline, CDR1 is DFQATT and CDR2 SNEGSKA (reference sequence). There are 13 residues in the CDR3. V dropped 3 bases and J dropped 7 bases, with 13 bases sitting between them.

Written as DNA, the CDR3 is TGTGCCAGCAGCCTGGGCCCAACTGTCACAGATACGCAGTATTTT. It yields the protein CASSLGPTVTDTQYF. The chain links TRBV11-2 to TRBJ2-3; no definite D call. Trimming pared 5 bases from V and 2 bases from J, leaving 14 bases between. Germline V gene data show CDR1 as SGHAT and CDR2 as FQNNGV. The CDR3 totals 15 residues.

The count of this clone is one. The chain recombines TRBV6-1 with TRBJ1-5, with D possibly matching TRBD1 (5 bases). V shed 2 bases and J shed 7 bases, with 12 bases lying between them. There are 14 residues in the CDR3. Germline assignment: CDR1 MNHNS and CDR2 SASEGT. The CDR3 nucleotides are TGTGCCAGCAGTGAAACCTCGCAGGGACAGCCCCAGCATTTT. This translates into CASSETSQGQPQHF.

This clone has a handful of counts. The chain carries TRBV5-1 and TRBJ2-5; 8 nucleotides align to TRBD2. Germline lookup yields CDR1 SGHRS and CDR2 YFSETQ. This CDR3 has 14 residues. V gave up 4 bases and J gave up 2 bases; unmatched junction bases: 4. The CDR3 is CASSPGTRQETQYF. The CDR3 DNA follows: TGCGCCAGCAGCCCGGGGACTAGGCAAGAGACCCAGTACTTC.

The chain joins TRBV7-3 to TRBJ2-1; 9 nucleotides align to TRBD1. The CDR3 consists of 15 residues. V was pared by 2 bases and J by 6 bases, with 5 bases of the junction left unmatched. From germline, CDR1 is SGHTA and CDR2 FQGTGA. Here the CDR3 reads CASSLEDRGTNEQFF. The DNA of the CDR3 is TGTGCCAGCAGCTTAGAGGACAGGGGTACCAATGAGCAGTTCTTC.

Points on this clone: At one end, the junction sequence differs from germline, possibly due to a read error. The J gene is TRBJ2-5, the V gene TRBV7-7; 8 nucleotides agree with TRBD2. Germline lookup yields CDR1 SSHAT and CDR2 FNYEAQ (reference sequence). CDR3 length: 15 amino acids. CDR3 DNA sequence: TGTGCTAGCAGCTTAGCGGGACTGAGACAAGAGACCCAGTACTTC. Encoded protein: CASSLAGLRQETQYF.

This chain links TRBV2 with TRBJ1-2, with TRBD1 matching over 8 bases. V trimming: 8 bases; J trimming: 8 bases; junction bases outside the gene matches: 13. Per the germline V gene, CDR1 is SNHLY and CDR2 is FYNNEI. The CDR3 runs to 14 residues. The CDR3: CASGPTGAVLGYTF. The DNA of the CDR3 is TGTGCCAGCGGACCGACAGGGGCTGTATTAGGCTACACCTTC. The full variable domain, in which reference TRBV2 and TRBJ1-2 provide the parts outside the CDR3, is EPEVTQTPSHQVTQMGQEVILRCVPISNHLYFYWYRQILGQKVEFLVSFYNNEISEKSEIFDDQFSVERPDGSNFTLKIRSTKLEDSAMYFCASGPTGAVLGYTFGSGTRLTVV.

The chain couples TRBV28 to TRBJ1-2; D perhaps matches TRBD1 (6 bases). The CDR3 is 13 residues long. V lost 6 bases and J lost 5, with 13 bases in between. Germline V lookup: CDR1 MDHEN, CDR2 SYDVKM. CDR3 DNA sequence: TGTGCCAGCAGCATGGACAGATTATATGGCTACACCTTC. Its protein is CASSMDRLYGYTF.